This T cell receptor (beta chain) emerged from a study of blood T cell repertoires in COVID-19. Study details: Spain, Italy and the United States supplied samples that represented acute and convalescent COVID-19. T cells, B-cell-depleted T cells, or PBMCs provided the cDNA or gDNA that served as material.

Original processing methods: Reference gene primers were amplified, and this amplification served to estimate nucleated cell counts. Data came from immunoSEQ multiplex PCR; TCRdb stores just in-frame clones and leaves some out. V, J and clone size derive from that table, while D and trimming were established from the DNA sequence. The table includes 300,000 to 400,000 clones, roughly 86% detected once. The sequenced sample consisted of peripheral blood. This clonotype originated in a woman between 50 and 59 years old who had recovered from COVID-19.

This CDR3 reads CASSPGQGTEAFF. DNA for the CDR3: TGTGCCAGCTCACCGGGACAGGGAACTGAAGCTTTCTTT. V usage is TRBV18 and J usage is TRBJ1-1; 9 bases are a match to TRBD1. Germline trimming cut 3 bases from V and 5 bases from J; bases unmatched to any gene: 1. The CDR3 has 13 amino acids. Germline CDR1 KGHSH, CDR2 LQKENI.